The present T cell receptor beta chain was sequenced within a study of PD-1 blockade in classical Hodgkin lymphoma. Study outcomes and limitations: Relapsed/refractory patients reportedly had lower baseline diversity than newly diagnosed patients. Diversity in CD4+ TCRs, unlike that measured in CD8+ TCRs, had risen significantly by C4D1. Lower baseline TCR diversity marked trial partial responders and progressors.

Assay: immunoSEQ multiplex PCR; the TCRdb copy retains only in-frame clones and omits some. The sample gives around 26,000 clones, around 85% of which show up once; approximately 3% is in the top ten. As to this clone: Its antigen is currently unknown.

Time point of the sample: cycle 4 day 1 (C4D1), after around six weeks of nivolumab. Relapses following autologous stem cell transplantation were seen in all patients, with brentuximab vedotin exposure varying. Magnetic negative selection served to purify CD4+ T cells out of PBMCs that had been thawed. Each best response was a complete response, a partial response or progressive disease. This CDR3 spans 15 amino acids. V lost 1 base and J 4 bases, leaving 13 bases between the germline ends. Germline V lookup: CDR1 SGHVS, CDR2 FNYEAQ. The TCR comes from a human donor with classical Hodgkin lymphoma. The chain employs TRBV7-6 and TRBJ1-1; D call uncertain. This specimen was CD4+ T cells from blood, taken before the fourth cycle of nivolumab. The CDR3 DNA reads TGTGCCAGCAGCTTAGATAGGAGGGAGGGCACTGAAGCTTTCTTT. Amino acid sequence: CASSLDRREGTEAFF.